These 4 T cell receptor beta chains were sequenced from one sample in a study of shared clonotypes between healthy human individuals. Profiled with immunoSEQ multiplex PCR; TCRdb holds only in-frame clones, not every one. The repertoire holds roughly 2 million clones, with approximately 95% as singletons. The specimen sequenced was naive CD4+ T cells sorted from blood. Subset described: CD45RA+ positively selected. The receptors come from a man younger than 35 in good health.

This clone appeared a single time. V usage is TRBV2 and J usage is TRBJ2-2; possible D gene TRBD2, 5 bases. Trimming left V 3 bases short and J 7 bases short, with 15 bases between. The CDR3 is made up of 15 amino acids. Germline V gene lookup returns CDR1 SNHLY and CDR2 FYNNEI. CDR3 sequence reads: CASSDGPGIGGELFF. CDR3 in DNA: TGTGCCAGCAGTGATGGGCCGGGAATCGGCGGGGAGCTGTTTTTT.

This clone was detected once. The chain employs TRBV19 and TRBJ2-5, with TRBD2 identical over 8 bases. The germline CDR1 and CDR2 sequences are LNHDA and SQIVND (reference sequence). The CDR3 runs to 15 residues. V was pared by 6 bases and J by 4 bases, with 10 bases of the junction left unmatched. The CDR3 region has the DNA TGTGCCAGTAGAGCGGGAGCTATGGTACGAGAGACCCAGTACTTC. It codes for CASRAGAMVRETQYF.

This chain joins TRBV5-4 and TRBJ2-3, with D perhaps TRBD2 (5 bases). The germline V gene has CDR1 SGHNT and CDR2 YYREEE (reference sequence). Trimming shortened V by 0 bases and J by 4 bases, and 15 bases separated the two germline ends. The CDR3 covers 16 residues. The CDR3 bases are TGTGCCAGCAGCTTGGGAATTAGCGTCAGTCCAGATACGCAGTATTTT. Amino acid sequence: CASSLGISVSPDTQYF.

This clone has a single count. The chain couples TRBV11-1 to TRBJ2-7, with D hard to call. CDR1 and CDR2 (germline): SGHAT, FQDESV (reference sequence). V was pared by 5 bases and J by 6 bases, with 20 bases between. CDR3 length equals 15 residues. CDR3 amino acids: CASSPGSSGVGEQYF. For the CDR3, the DNA is TGTGCCAGCAGCCCGGGTAGTAGTGGAGTCGGCGAGCAGTACTTC. The variable domain in full, completed from reference TRBV11-1 and TRBJ2-7, reads EAEVAQSPRYKITEKSQAVAFWCDPISGHATLYWYRQILGQGPELLVQFQDESVVDDSQLPKDRFSAERLKGVDSTLKIQPAELGDSAMYLCASSPGSSGVGEQYFGPGTRLTVT.